This TCR beta chain emerged from a study of CXCR3-negative and CXCR3-positive naive CD8 T cells. Carrying UMI labels, the TRB cDNA libraries were prepared through 5' RACE. TCRdb reworked the 5' RACE reads into one entry per CDR3 protein, no DNA. This sample contains 6,000 or so distinct CDR3 sequences. This clonotype ranks as medium-sized in terms of frequency. Its antigen is not identified. The CDR3 sequence is 14 residues long. In germline, CDR1 is MNHEY, CDR2 SVGAGI. Triplicate sorting captured roughly 300,000 cells each from every CD8+ T cell subset. Whole-study results and caveats: TRBV-TRBJ usage matched between naive CXCR3-negative and CXCR3-positive cells but not between memory cells. Naive CXCR3-positive cells had TRB CDR3s more hydrophobic than those of CXCR3-negative naive cells.

Sequenced input: naive CXCR3+ CD8+ T cells from blood. Subset specified: CD45RO-CCR7+CD27+CD95- naive CD8+ T cells expressing CXCR3 (TNR3+). This sequence originates from a human donor in good health. Some clones in this sample may be carry-over from other donors' samples. The chain recombines TRBV6-5 with TRBJ2-6. The chain's CDR3 is CASSYSGSSNVLTF.